Listed below are T cell receptor beta chains from one sample, sequenced in a study of Ad26.COV2.S vaccination and SARS-CoV-2 variants. TCRdb's table, derived via immunoSEQ multiplex PCR, lists solely in-frame clones and lacks some. Altogether about 680,000 clones are present, 70% to 90% being singletons, with the ten largest covering over 1.3%. Source: peripheral blood, taken in a trial of Ad26.COV2.S vaccine versus placebo. All receptors derive from a person aged 18 to 65 who received the Ad26.COV2.S COVID-19 vaccine or a placebo. Each CDR3 is given with its conserved first and last residue. Fields, in order: CDR3 length, D gene, J gene, V gene, clone size, CDR3 protein, CDR3 DNA. D genes are given only for firm matches. The size of a clone is reported for some rows only, either as once, few or many, or as a class for expanded clones.

len: 13; d_gene: .; j_gene: TRBJ2-3; v_gene: TRBV7-3; abundance: .; CDR3aa: CASSLPNTDTQYF; CDR3nt: TGTGCCAGCAGCCTTCCTAACACAGATACGCAGTATTTT
len: 13; d_gene: .; j_gene: TRBJ1-6; v_gene: TRBV3-1/TRBV3-2; abundance: once; CDR3aa: CASSQDIISPLHF; CDR3nt: TGTGCCAGCAGCCAAGATATAATATCACCCCTCCACTTT
len: 16; d_gene: TRBD2; j_gene: TRBJ2-3; v_gene: TRBV6-2/TRBV6-3; abundance: .; CDR3aa: CASSYQAGVSTDTQYF; CDR3nt: TGTGCCAGCAGTTACCAAGCGGGAGTTTCCACAGATACGCAGTATTTT
len: 14; d_gene: TRBD1; j_gene: TRBJ1-4; v_gene: TRBV9; abundance: .; CDR3aa: CASSARTGGEKLFF; CDR3nt: TGTGCCAGCAGCGCCCGGACAGGGGGCGAAAAACTGTTTTTT
len: 15; d_gene: .; j_gene: TRBJ2-6; v_gene: TRBV11-2; abundance: .; CDR3aa: CASSLVGAGANVLTF; CDR3nt: TGTGCCAGCAGCTTAGTGGGGGCTGGGGCCAACGTCCTGACTTTC
len: 17; d_gene: TRBD1; j_gene: TRBJ2-7; v_gene: TRBV4-2; abundance: .; CDR3aa: CASSQGTGALSSYEQYF; CDR3nt: TGTGCCAGCAGCCAGGGGACAGGGGCCCTTAGCTCCTACGAGCAGTACTTC
len: 13; d_gene: .; j_gene: TRBJ1-2; v_gene: TRBV30; abundance: once; CDR3aa: CAWSPTPNYGYTF; CDR3nt: TGTGCCTGGAGCCCCACACCCAACTATGGCTACACCTTC
len: 18; d_gene: TRBD1; j_gene: TRBJ1-5; v_gene: TRBV7-2; abundance: .; CDR3aa: CASSLKFPGQGSEEPQHF; CDR3nt: TGTGCCAGCAGCTTGAAATTTCCGGGACAGGGCTCAGAAGAGCCCCAGCATTTT
len: 19; d_gene: TRBD2; j_gene: TRBJ2-4; v_gene: TRBV7-2; abundance: .; CDR3aa: CASSLYLAGSGLAKNIQYF; CDR3nt: TGTGCCAGCAGCTTATATCTAGCGGGGTCGGGACTAGCCAAAAACATTCAGTACTTC
len: 12; d_gene: .; j_gene: TRBJ2-2; v_gene: TRBV3-1/TRBV3-2; abundance: .; CDR3aa: CASSQGGGELFF; CDR3nt: TGTGCCAGCAGCCAAGGTGGGGGGGAGCTGTTTTTT
len: 16; d_gene: TRBD2; j_gene: TRBJ2-1; v_gene: TRBV6-5; abundance: .; CDR3aa: CASTYLLAGGYHEQFF; CDR3nt: TGTGCCAGCACTTACCTTCTAGCGGGAGGGTACCATGAGCAGTTCTTC
len: 16; d_gene: .; j_gene: TRBJ1-2; v_gene: TRBV7-6; abundance: few; CDR3aa: CASSLGGQGANYGYTF; CDR3nt: TGTGCCAGCAGCTTAGGGGGGCAAGGTGCTAACTATGGCTACACCTTC
len: 16; d_gene: TRBD2; j_gene: TRBJ2-7; v_gene: TRBV2; abundance: .; CDR3aa: CASSEVAGGLSYEQYF; CDR3nt: TGTGCCAGCAGTGAAGTGGCGGGAGGCCTCTCCTACGAGCAGTACTTC
len: 11; d_gene: .; j_gene: TRBJ2-2; v_gene: TRBV15; abundance: .; CDR3aa: CATSATGELFF; CDR3nt: TGTGCCACCAGCGCTACCGGGGAGCTGTTTTTT
len: 13; d_gene: TRBD1; j_gene: TRBJ1-1; v_gene: TRBV6-6; abundance: .; CDR3aa: CASWTGLNTEAFF; CDR3nt: TGTGCCAGCTGGACAGGCCTGAACACTGAAGCTTTCTTT
len: 16; d_gene: .; j_gene: TRBJ1-6; v_gene: TRBV6-5; abundance: .; CDR3aa: CASSYSGSSYNSPLHF; CDR3nt: TGTGCCAGCAGTTACTCGGGAAGCTCCTATAATTCACCCCTCCACTTT
len: 16; d_gene: .; j_gene: TRBJ2-5; v_gene: TRBV15; abundance: .; CDR3aa: CATSRVPIDEQETQYF; CDR3nt: TGTGCCACCAGCAGAGTTCCAATCGACGAGCAAGAGACCCAGTACTTC
len: 14; d_gene: .; j_gene: TRBJ2-7; v_gene: TRBV19; abundance: .; CDR3aa: CASSIGQIGYEQYF; CDR3nt: TGTGCCAGTAGTATAGGGCAGATCGGCTACGAGCAGTACTTC
len: 16; d_gene: TRBD1; j_gene: TRBJ1-4; v_gene: TRBV2; abundance: once; CDR3aa: CASSGQGAVTNEKLFF; CDR3nt: TGTGCCAGCAGTGGACAGGGGGCGGTAACTAATGAAAAACTGTTTTTT
len: 15; d_gene: TRBD2; j_gene: TRBJ2-3; v_gene: TRBV5-6; abundance: .; CDR3aa: CASSQASGSTDTQYF; CDR3nt: TGTGCCAGCAGCCAGGCTAGCGGTTCAACAGATACGCAGTATTTT
len: 14; d_gene: .; j_gene: TRBJ2-3; v_gene: TRBV7-2; abundance: .; CDR3aa: CASSLASGTDTQYF; CDR3nt: TGTGCCAGCAGCTTAGCATCAGGCACAGATACGCAGTATTTT
len: 11; d_gene: .; j_gene: TRBJ2-7; v_gene: TRBV6-5; abundance: .; CDR3aa: CASSSDYEQYF; CDR3nt: TGTGCCAGCTCCAGTGATTACGAGCAGTACTTC
len: 15; d_gene: .; j_gene: TRBJ1-1; v_gene: TRBV4-2; abundance: .; CDR3aa: CASSQGERMNTEAFF; CDR3nt: TGTGCCAGCAGCCAAGGGGAAAGGATGAACACTGAAGCTTTCTTT
len: 14; d_gene: TRBD1; j_gene: TRBJ1-6; v_gene: TRBV5-1; abundance: once; CDR3aa: CASSSDRGNSPLHF; CDR3nt: TGCGCCAGCAGCTCGGACAGGGGAAATTCACCCCTCCACTTT
len: 10; d_gene: .; j_gene: TRBJ2-1; v_gene: TRBV14; abundance: .; CDR3aa: CASSGTEQFF; CDR3nt: TGTGCCAGCAGTGGGACAGAGCAGTTCTTC
len: 17; d_gene: .; j_gene: TRBJ1-6; v_gene: TRBV3-1/TRBV3-2; abundance: few; CDR3aa: CASSQDWLTGEGSPLHF; CDR3nt: TGTGCCAGCAGCCAAGATTGGTTAACAGGCGAGGGTTCACCCCTCCACTTT
len: 12; d_gene: TRBD1; j_gene: TRBJ1-3; v_gene: TRBV24-1; abundance: .; CDR3aa: CARTGVGNTIYF; CDR3nt: TGTGCCCGGACAGGGGTCGGAAACACCATATATTTT
len: 14; d_gene: .; j_gene: TRBJ1-5; v_gene: TRBV7-8; abundance: .; CDR3aa: CASSLAGYNQPQHF; CDR3nt: TGTGCCAGCAGCTTAGCCGGATATAATCAGCCCCAGCATTTT